Below are 13 T cell receptor beta chains sequenced from a single sample in a study of shared clonotypes between healthy human individuals. The method was immunoSEQ multiplex PCR; TCRdb's version includes in-frame clones alone and lacks a portion of them. The sample shows over 850,000 clones, about 80% of them seen only once. Material for sequencing was memory CD4+ T cells from PBMCs. Subset meaning: CD45RA-negative fraction. The receptors were sampled from a man between 18 and 29 years old in good health. Some clones in this sample may be carry-over from other donors' samples.

The chain's CDR3 is CATSREAYTGELFF. CDR3 bases: TGTGCCACCAGCAGAGAGGCCTACACCGGGGAGCTGTTTTTT. This chain uses TRBV15 with TRBJ2-2; D is unclear. Germline lookup yields CDR1 LNHNV and CDR2 YYDKDF (reference sequence). The germline V and J ends were trimmed by 0 bases and 3 bases, with 5 bases remaining between them. The CDR3 has 14 amino acids.

The V and J genes are TRBV6-1 and TRBJ1-2; D may be TRBD1 (5 bases). V was pared by 7 bases and J by 4 bases, with 16 bases between. Germline lookup yields CDR1 MNHNS and CDR2 SASEGT. The CDR3 loop spans 14 amino acids. The CDR3 sequence: CASIIAGQGYGYTF. Here the CDR3 DNA reads TGTGCCAGCATAATCGCGGGGCAGGGCTATGGCTACACCTTC.

The chain couples TRBV30 to TRBJ1-3, with no clear D. V lost 2 bases, J lost 2 bases, and 7 bases lay in between. CDR1 and CDR2 (germline): GTSNPN, SVGIG (reference sequence). CDR3 length: 13 residues. The DNA of the CDR3 is TGTGCCTGGAGTATACGTACTGGAAACACCATATATTTT. Encoded protein: CAWSIRTGNTIYF.

The chain carries TRBV5-1 and TRBJ1-2; D may be TRBD1 (5 bases). The CDR3 covers 16 residues. Per the germline V gene, CDR1 is SGHRS and CDR2 is YFSETQ. Trimming took 7 bases from V and 8 from J, leaving 27 bases between them. CDR3 sequence: CASGRWAKGGGTGYTF. The CDR3 DNA reads TGCGCCAGCGGAAGGTGGGCCAAAGGTGGTGGGACCGGCTACACCTTC. The whole variable domain, filled in from reference TRBV5-1 and TRBJ1-2, reads KAGVTQTPRYLIKTRGQQVTLSCSPISGHRSVSWYQQTPGQGLQFLFEYFSETQRNKGNFPGRFSGRQFSNSRSEMNVSTLELGDSALYLCASGRWAKGGGTGYTFGSGTRLTVV.

The rearrangement joins TRBV6-6 to TRBJ2-2, with 8 bases lining up with TRBD1. After removal of 2 bases from V and 1 base from J, the junction contained 3 bases not matched to a gene. The CDR3 sequence is 16 residues long. Looked up from germline, CDR1 is MNHNY and CDR2 is SVGAGI (reference sequence). CDR3 sequence (DNA): TGTGCCAGCAGTTACCATGGGACAGGGAACACCGGGGAGCTGTTTTTT. Residues: CASSYHGTGNTGELFF.

The chain has TRBV19 and TRBJ1-1; TRBD1 aligns across 8 bases. V lost 0 bases, J lost 3 bases, and 0 bases stayed unmatched. The CDR3 is made up of 14 amino acids. Germline CDR1 and CDR2: LNHDA and SQIVND (reference sequence). The CDR3 sequence: CASSIEQGDTEAFF. CDR3 nucleotides: TGTGCCAGTAGTATAGAACAGGGGGACACTGAAGCTTTCTTT.

This chain connects TRBV7-9 to TRBJ2-3; TRBD2 is a possible D gene (6 bases). The CDR3 has 16 residues. Germline assignment: CDR1 SEHNR and CDR2 FQNEAQ (reference sequence). With 7 bases removed from V and 1 base from J, the gap between germline ends came to 18 bases. The CDR3 loop reads CASTLIGGIRTDTQYF. DNA for the CDR3: TGTGCCAGCACCCTAATCGGAGGGATACGCACAGATACGCAGTATTTT.

This rearrangement joins TRBV5-4 to TRBJ2-1, with a tentative D call TRBD1 (6 bases). The V gene's germline CDR1 is SGHNT and CDR2 YYREEE (reference sequence). This CDR3 is built from 14 residues. V was clipped by 1 base and J by 7 bases, with 12 bases between them. For the CDR3, the DNA is TGTGCCAGCAGCTTGAAACAGGGAACGAATGAGCAGTTCTTC. Translated: CASSLKQGTNEQFF.

The V and J genes are TRBV19 and TRBJ2-7, with 8 nucleotides matching TRBD1. J gave up 7 bases and V 5 bases, and 22 bases lay outside the gene matches. The germline CDR1 and CDR2 sequences are LNHDA and SQIVND (reference sequence). This CDR3 has 18 residues. CDR3 DNA: TGTGCCAGTAGTGCCACCAATCATCAGGGGGCGTTCGTCGGGGAGCAGTACTTC. It translates to CASSATNHQGAFVGEQYF.

The rearrangement links TRBV25-1 to TRBJ2-2; D is unclear. Trimming took 10 bases from V and 2 from J, leaving 14 bases between them. The CDR3 contains 14 residues. CDR1 MGHDK and CDR2 SYGVNS come from the germline V gene. Here the CDR3 DNA reads TGTGCCACCACCCAAGGGCTTAACACCGGGGAGCTGTTTTTT. Encoded protein: CATTQGLNTGELFF. Full variable domain (rest looked up from reference TRBV25-1 and TRBJ2-2): EADIYQTPRYLVIGTGKKITLECSQTMGHDKMYWYQQDPGMELHLIHYSYGVNSTEKGDLSSESTVSRIRTEHFPLTLESARPSHTSQYLCATTQGLNTGELFFGEGSRLTVL.

The chain recombines TRBV7-2 with TRBJ2-7, with a possible D match to TRBD1 (5 bases). Germline values: CDR1 SGHTA, CDR2 FQGNSA. CDR3 length: 14 amino acids. V lost 1 base, J lost 4 bases, and 11 bases lay in between. The CDR3: CASSLGLGRYEQYF. The CDR3 DNA reads as TGTGCCAGCAGCTTAGGATTGGGGCGGTACGAGCAGTACTTC.

The chain uses TRBV7-3 and TRBJ2-7; a weak D match, TRBD2 (6 bases). With 2 bases removed from V and 5 bases from J, the gap between germline ends came to 10 bases. Germline assignment: CDR1 SGHTA and CDR2 FQGTGA. The CDR3 extends over 13 amino acids. CDR3 residues: CASSLSASDEQYF. In DNA, the CDR3 is TGTGCCAGCAGCTTATCCGCTAGCGACGAGCAGTACTTC. Drawing the rest from reference TRBV7-3 and TRBJ2-7, the complete variable domain is GAGVSQTPSNKVTEKGKYVELRCDPISGHTALYWYRQSLGQGPEFLIYFQGTGAADDSGLPNDRFFAVRPEGSVSTLKIQRTERGDSAVYLCASSLSASDEQYFGPGTRLTVT.

This sequence joins TRBV2 and TRBJ1-4, with D unclear. V was shortened by 2 bases and J by 4 bases, with 11 bases between the two germline ends. The CDR3 has 15 amino acids. Germline V gene lookup returns CDR1 SNHLY and CDR2 FYNNEI. CDR3 nucleotide sequence: TGTGCCAGCAGTGAAACCCGCAGCCATAATGAAAAACTGTTTTTT. Translating it yields CASSETRSHNEKLFF.